This is a list of T cell receptor beta chains from one sample in a study of spatial heterogeneity in lung cancer. TCRdb re-analysed the 5' RACE reads in MiXCR, keeping a single row per CDR3 protein. The data show about 85,000 distinct CDR3 sequences, with about a fifth seen just once and 5% to 8% held by the top ten. Sequencing used PBMCs, obtained at surgery. These receptor sequences come from a male donor with early-stage non-small cell lung cancer. CDR3s include the opening cysteine and the closing phenylalanine or tryptophan.

V gene,CDR3 protein
TRBV6-2/TRBV6-3,CASARNEQFF
TRBV25-1,CASRAGGISGEQYF
TRBV7-9,CASSQDRVDQPQHF
TRBV28,CASSVYRGNEQFF
TRBV5-6,CASSRSGSTDTQYF
TRBV18,CASSGGTAGNTIYF
TRBV15,CATSRGRWDEQYF
TRBV30,CAWSPPGTGGWQPQHF
TRBV5-1,CASNAGPERGNEQFF
TRBV7-9,CASTRDVETQYF